The clone carrying this T cell receptor beta chain has at least ten counts. Its antigen remains unknown. The sample belongs to a study of regulatory T cells in long-lasting Graves disease. The study, taken as a whole, reports: Persistent patients shared more public clonotypes (around 3,000) than new patients (under 1,000).

Time point noted: newly diagnosed GD, antithyroid drugs for less than 3 months. RNA from PBMCs was the source of the TCR library. CDR1 is GTSNPN and CDR2 is SVGIG in the germline V gene (reference sequence). The trim removed 2 bases at V and 5 bases at J, leaving 6 bases unmatched. The CDR3 consists of 14 residues. CDR3 regions were amplified by Arm-PCR using iRepertoire HTBI primers to build TCR beta libraries. TCRdb passed the multiplex PCR reads through MiXCR, listing each CDR3 protein once. The repertoire holds some 230,000 distinct CDR3 sequences, with approximately 20% as singletons. The V and J genes are TRBV30 and TRBJ1-2, with TRBD1 matching over 9 bases. The sample here was peripheral blood mononuclear cells (PBMCs), taken at new diagnosis, from a patient treated with antithyroid drugs. The receptor was isolated from a female donor with Graves disease. CDR3 nucleotides: TGTGCCTGGAGTCCAACAGGGGGCAAGTATGGCTACACCTTC. Translation: CAWSPTGGKYGYTF.